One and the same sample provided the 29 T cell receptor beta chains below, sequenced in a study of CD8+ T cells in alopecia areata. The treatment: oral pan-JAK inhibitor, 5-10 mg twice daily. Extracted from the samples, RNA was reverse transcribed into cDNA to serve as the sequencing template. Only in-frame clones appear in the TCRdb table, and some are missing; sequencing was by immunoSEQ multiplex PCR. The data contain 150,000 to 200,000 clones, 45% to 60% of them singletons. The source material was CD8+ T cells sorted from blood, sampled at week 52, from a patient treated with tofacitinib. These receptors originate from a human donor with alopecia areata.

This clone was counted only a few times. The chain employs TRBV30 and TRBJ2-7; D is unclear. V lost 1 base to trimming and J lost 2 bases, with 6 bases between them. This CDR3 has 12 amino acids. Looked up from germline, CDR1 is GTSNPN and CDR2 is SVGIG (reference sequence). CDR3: CAWSGSAYEQYF. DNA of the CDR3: TGTGCCTGGAGTGGATCGGCCTACGAGCAGTACTTC. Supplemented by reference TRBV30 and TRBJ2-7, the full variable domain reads SQTIHQWPATLVQPVGSPLSLECTVEGTSNPNLYWYRQAAGRGLQLLFYSVGIGQISSEVPQNLSASRPQDRQFILSSKKLLLSDSGFYLCAWSGSAYEQYFGPGTRLTVT.

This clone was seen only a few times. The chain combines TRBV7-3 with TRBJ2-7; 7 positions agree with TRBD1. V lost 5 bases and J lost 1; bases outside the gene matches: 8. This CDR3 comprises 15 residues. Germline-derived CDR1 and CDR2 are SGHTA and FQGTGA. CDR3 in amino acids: CASSRRQGGSYEQYF. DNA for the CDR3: TGTGCCAGCAGCCGACGACAGGGCGGGTCCTACGAGCAGTACTTC.

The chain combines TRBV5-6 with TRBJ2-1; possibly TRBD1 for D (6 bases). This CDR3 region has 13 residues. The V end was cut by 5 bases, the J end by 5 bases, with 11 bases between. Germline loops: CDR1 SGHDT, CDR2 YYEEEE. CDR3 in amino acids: CASRWTADNEQFF. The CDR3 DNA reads TGTGCCAGCAGATGGACAGCCGACAATGAGCAGTTCTTC.

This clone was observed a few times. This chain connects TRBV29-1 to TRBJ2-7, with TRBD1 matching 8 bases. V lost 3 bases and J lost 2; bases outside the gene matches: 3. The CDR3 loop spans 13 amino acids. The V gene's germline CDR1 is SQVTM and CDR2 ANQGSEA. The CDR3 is CSVEDRATYEQYF. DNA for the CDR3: TGCAGCGTTGAGGACAGGGCAACCTACGAGCAGTACTTC.

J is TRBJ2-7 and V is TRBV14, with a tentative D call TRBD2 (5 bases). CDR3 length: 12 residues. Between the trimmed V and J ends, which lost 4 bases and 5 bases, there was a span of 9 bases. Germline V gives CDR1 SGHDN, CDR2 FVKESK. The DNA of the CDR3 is TGTGCCAGCAGCCTTACTAGGAACGAGCAGTACTTC. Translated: CASSLTRNEQYF.

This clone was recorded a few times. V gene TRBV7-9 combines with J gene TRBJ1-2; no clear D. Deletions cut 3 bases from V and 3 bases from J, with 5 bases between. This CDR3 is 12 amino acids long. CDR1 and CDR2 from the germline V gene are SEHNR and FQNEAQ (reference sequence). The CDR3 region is CASSFGDYGYTF. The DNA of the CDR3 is TGTGCCAGCAGCTTCGGAGACTATGGCTACACCTTC. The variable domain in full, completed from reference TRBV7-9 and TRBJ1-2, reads DTGVSQNPRHKITKRGQNVTFRCDPISEHNRLYWYRQTLGQGPEFLTYFQNEAQLEKSRLLSDRFSAERPKGSFSTLEIQRTEQGDSAMYLCASSFGDYGYTFGSGTRLTVV.

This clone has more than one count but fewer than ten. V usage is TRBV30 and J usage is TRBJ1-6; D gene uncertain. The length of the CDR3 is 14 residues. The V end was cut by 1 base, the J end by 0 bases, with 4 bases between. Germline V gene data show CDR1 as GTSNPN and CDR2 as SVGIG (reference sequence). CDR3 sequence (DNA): TGTGCCTGGAGTGAGGACTCCTATAATTCACCCCTCCACTTT. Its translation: CAWSEDSYNSPLHF.

The CDR3 loop is CASTDSGNTIYF. In DNA form, the CDR3 reads TGTGCCAGCACTGACTCTGGAAACACCATATATTTT. V usage is TRBV5-6 and J usage is TRBJ1-3; no reliable D call. Germline CDR1 and CDR2: SGHDT and YYEEEE. The CDR3 has 12 amino acids. The V end lost 6 bases, the J end lost 0 bases, and 4 bases lay between the germline ends.

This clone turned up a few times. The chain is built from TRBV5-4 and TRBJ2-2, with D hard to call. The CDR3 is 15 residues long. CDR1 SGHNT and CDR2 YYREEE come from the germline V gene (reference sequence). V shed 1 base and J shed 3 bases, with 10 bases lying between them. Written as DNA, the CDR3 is TGTGCCAGCAGCTTGAACCCCGGATACACCGGGGAGCTGTTTTTT. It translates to CASSLNPGYTGELFF.

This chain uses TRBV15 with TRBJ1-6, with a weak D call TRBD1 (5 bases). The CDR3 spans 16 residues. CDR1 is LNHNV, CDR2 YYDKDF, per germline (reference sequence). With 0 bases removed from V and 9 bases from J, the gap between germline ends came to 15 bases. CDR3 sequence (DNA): TGTGCCACCAGCAGAGAACCCCCCTCAACAGGTTCACCCCTCCACTTT. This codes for CATSREPPSTGSPLHF.

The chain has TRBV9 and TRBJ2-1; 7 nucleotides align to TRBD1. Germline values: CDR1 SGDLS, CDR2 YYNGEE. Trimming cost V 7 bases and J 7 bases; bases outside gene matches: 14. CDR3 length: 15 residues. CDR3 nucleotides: TGTGCCAGCGGGACGGACAGGCGGCCTCTGAATGAGCAGTTCTTC. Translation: CASGTDRRPLNEQFF.

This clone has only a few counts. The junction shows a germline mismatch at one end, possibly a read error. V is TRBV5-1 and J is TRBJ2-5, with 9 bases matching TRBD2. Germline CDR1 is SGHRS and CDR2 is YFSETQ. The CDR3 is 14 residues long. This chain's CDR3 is CASSLEGSGGSRHF. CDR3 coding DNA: TGCGCCAGCAGCTTGGAAGGTAGCGGGGGCTCCAGACACTTC.

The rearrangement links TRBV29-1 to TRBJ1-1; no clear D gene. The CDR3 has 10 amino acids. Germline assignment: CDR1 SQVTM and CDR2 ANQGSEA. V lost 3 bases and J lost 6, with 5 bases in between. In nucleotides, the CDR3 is TGCAGCGTTGAGGAGGCTGAAGCTTTCTTT. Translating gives CSVEEAEAFF.

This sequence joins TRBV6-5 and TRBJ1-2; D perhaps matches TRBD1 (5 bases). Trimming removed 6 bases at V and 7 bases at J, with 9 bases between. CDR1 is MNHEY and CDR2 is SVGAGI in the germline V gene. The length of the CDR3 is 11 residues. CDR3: CASRRDRGYTF. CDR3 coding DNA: TGTGCCAGCAGACGGGACCGTGGCTACACCTTC.

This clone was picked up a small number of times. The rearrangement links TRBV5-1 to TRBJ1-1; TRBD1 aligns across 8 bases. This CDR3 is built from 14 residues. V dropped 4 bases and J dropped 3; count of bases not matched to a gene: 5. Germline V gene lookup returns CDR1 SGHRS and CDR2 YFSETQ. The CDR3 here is CASSPRTGYTEAFF. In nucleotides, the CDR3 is TGCGCCAGCAGCCCGCGGACAGGGTACACTGAAGCTTTCTTT. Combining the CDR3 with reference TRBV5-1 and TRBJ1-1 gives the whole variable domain KAGVTQTPRYLIKTRGQQVTLSCSPISGHRSVSWYQQTPGQGLQFLFEYFSETQRNKGNFPGRFSGRQFSNSRSEMNVSTLELGDSALYLCASSPRTGYTEAFFGQGTRLTVV.

CDR3 sequence (DNA): TGCGCCAGCAGCATATCAACGGCGTTCGAGCAGTACTTC. Its protein product is CASSISTAFEQYF. The chain employs TRBV5-1 and TRBJ2-7; D not resolved. This CDR3 has 13 residues. The germline V gene encodes CDR1 SGHRS and CDR2 YFSETQ. The V end lost 4 bases, the J end lost 6 bases, and 14 bases lay between the germline ends.

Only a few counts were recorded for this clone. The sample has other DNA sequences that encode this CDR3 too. The CDR3: CASSDGTSGGASETQYF. The CDR3 coding sequence is TGTGCCAGCAGCGACGGGACTAGCGGGGGGGCATCGGAGACCCAGTACTTC. This chain uses TRBV9 with TRBJ2-5; 16 bases map to TRBD2. After removal of 3 bases from V and 5 bases from J, the junction contained 7 bases not matched to a gene. The V gene's germline CDR1 is SGDLS and CDR2 YYNGEE. This CDR3 contains 17 residues.

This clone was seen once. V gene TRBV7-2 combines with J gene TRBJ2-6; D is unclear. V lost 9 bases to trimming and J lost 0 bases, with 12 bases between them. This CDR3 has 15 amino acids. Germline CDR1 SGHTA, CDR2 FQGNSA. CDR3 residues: CASRGGRSGANVLTF. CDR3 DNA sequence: TGTGCCAGTCGCGGCGGACGCTCTGGGGCCAACGTCCTGACTTTC.

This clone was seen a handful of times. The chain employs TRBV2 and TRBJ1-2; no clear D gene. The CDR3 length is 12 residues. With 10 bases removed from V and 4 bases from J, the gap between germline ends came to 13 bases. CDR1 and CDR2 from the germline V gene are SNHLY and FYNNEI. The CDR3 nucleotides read TGTGCCACCCTTAGGGCCCTCTATGGCTACACCTTC. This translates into CATLRALYGYTF. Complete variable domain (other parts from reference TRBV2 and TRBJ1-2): EPEVTQTPSHQVTQMGQEVILRCVPISNHLYFYWYRQILGQKVEFLVSFYNNEISEKSEIFDDQFSVERPDGSNFTLKIRSTKLEDSAMYFCATLRALYGYTFGSGTRLTVV.

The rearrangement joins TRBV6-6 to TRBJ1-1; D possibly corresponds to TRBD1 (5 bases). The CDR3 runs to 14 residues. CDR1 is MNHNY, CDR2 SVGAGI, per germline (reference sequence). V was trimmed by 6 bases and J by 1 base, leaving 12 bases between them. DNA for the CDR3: TGTGCCAGCAGCTCAATCGACAGGAACACTGAAGCTTTCTTT. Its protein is CASSSIDRNTEAFF.

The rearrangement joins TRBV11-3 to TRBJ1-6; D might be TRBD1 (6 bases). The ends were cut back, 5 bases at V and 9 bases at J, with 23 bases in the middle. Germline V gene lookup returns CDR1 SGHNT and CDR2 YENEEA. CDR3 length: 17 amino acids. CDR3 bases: TGTGCCAGCAGCAGACTGGGGAAACAGGGTTGGGGTTCACCCCTCCACTTT. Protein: CASSRLGKQGWGSPLHF.

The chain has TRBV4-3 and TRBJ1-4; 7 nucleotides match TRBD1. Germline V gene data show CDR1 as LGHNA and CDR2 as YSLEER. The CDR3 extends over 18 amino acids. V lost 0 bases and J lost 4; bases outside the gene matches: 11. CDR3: CASSQDPETTGSNEKLFF. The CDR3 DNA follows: TGCGCCAGCAGCCAAGATCCGGAAACGACAGGGAGTAATGAAAAACTGTTTTTT.

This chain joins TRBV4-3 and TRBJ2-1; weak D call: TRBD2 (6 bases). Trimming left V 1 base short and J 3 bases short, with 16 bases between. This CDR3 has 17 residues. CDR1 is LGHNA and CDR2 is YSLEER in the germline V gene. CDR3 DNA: TGCGCCAGCAGCCAAGGGTGGGGGGAAACGATCTACAATGAGCAGTTCTTC. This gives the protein CASSQGWGETIYNEQFF.

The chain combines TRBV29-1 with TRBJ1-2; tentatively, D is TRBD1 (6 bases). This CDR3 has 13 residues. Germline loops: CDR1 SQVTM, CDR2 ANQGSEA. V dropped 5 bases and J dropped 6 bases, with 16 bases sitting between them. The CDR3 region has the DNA TGCAGCGTTAGAGGGGGAAGTACTAATGGCTACACCTTC. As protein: CSVRGGSTNGYTF.

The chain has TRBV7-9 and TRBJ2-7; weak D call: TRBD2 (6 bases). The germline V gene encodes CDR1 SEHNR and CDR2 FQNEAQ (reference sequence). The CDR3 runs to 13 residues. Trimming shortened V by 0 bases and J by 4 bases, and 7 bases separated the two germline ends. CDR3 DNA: TGTGCCAGCAGCTTAGCACGGGGGTACGAGCAGTACTTC. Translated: CASSLARGYEQYF.

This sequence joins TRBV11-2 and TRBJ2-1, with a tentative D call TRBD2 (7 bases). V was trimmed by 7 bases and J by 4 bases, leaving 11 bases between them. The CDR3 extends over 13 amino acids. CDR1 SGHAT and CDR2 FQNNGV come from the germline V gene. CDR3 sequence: CASKGGGYNEQFF. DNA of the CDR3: TGTGCCAGCAAGGGGGGAGGGTACAATGAGCAGTTCTTC.

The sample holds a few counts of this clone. This CDR3 is CSVGGQGIPPETQYF. CDR3 DNA sequence: TGCAGCGTTGGAGGACAGGGGATCCCACCAGAGACCCAGTACTTC. The chain is built from TRBV29-1 and TRBJ2-5; 9 bases are shared with TRBD1. Germline V lookup: CDR1 SQVTM, CDR2 ANQGSEA. The trim removed 4 bases at V and 4 bases at J, leaving 10 bases unmatched. This CDR3 is 15 amino acids long.

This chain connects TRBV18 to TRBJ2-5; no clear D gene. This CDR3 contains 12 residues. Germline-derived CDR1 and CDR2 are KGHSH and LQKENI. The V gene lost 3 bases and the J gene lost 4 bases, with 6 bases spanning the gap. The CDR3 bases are TGTGCCAGCTCACCGCAGACAGAGACCCAGTACTTC. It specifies CASSPQTETQYF.

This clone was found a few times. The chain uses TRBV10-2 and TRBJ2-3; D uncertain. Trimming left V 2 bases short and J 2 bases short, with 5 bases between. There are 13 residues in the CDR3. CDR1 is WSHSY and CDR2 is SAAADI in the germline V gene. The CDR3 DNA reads TGCGCCAGCAGTGAGGCGTCCACAGATACGCAGTATTTT. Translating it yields CASSEASTDTQYF.